This TCR beta chain was sequenced for a study of cytomegalovirus exposure and HLA in healthy donors. PCR primers comprised 60 Vbeta and 13 Jbeta primers. Assay used: immunoSEQ multiplex PCR; TCRdb lists only in-frame clones, some missing. The sample has around 200,000 clones, under 85% seen once. The CDR3 spans 14 residues. V was cut by 7 bases and J by 5 bases, with 14 bases left in between. Germline CDR1 is MNHEY and CDR2 is SVGAGI. This receptor was identified in a female donor in good health and CMV-seronegative. The rearrangement links TRBV6-5 to TRBJ2-2; D might be TRBD1 (5 bases). Sequenced: PBMCs. CDR3 DNA: TGTGCCAGCATCGGGCAGGGTTTAACCGGGGAGCTGTTTTTT. Protein: CASIGQGLTGELFF.